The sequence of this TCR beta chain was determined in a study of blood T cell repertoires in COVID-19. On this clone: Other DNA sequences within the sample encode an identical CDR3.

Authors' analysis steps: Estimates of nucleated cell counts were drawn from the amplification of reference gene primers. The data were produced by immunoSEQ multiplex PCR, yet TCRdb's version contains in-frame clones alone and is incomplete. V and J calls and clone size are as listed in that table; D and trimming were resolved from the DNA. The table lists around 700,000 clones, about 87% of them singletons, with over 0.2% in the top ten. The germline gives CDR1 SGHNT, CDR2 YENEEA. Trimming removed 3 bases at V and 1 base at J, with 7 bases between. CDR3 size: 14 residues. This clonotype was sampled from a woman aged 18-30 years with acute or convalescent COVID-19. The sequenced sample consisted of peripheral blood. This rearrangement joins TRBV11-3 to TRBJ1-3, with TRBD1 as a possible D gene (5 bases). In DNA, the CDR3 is TGTGCCAGCAGCTTGGGGGGGTCTGGAAACACCATATATTTT. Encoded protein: CASSLGGSGNTIYF.